What follows describes a single T cell receptor (beta chain). Its recognized antigen is unknown. No much larger clonotype is one base removed from it; base qualities were not supplied. The germline V gene specifies MDHEN as CDR1 and SYDVKM as CDR2. Counted from cysteine to phenylalanine, this CDR3 has 14 amino acids. Only the CDR3 region is kept as DNA, spanning 42 bases read in frame from base 1. V is clipped by 7 bases and J by 8 bases, and the sequence between their germline boundaries is 18 bases long. Libraries were made using the immunoSEQ multiplex PCR assay. The study's own analysis went as follows. A statistical classification framework was built to diagnose cytomegalovirus status from the catalog of TCR beta chain sequences. What TCRdb holds here is the immuneACCESS table cut down to in-frame rearrangements. Part of the clones is not present; checked against another copy, under half of the missing clones reflect an unresolved V gene, and the others are unexplained. D and trimming were read from the DNA, whereas the V and J calls and clone size are those reported in that table. This sample has 200,000 to 300,000 clones in its table, and 70% to 90% of those were observed once. Together, the top ten hold 1% to 1.5% of the sample.

This record belongs to a study of cytomegalovirus exposure and HLA in healthy donors (dated by TCRdb to about 2017). For context, the study as a whole: According to a later analysis, the 100 to 150 validation repertoires were produced on the same platform as the roughly 700 repertoires of the first cohort. The study aimed to test whether cataloging public T cell receptors could reveal signatures of past pathogen exposure. In addition to the first cohort of 650 to 800 subjects, a separate validation cohort of around 110 different subjects was used. To predict cytomegalovirus infection status, the study brought together high-throughput TCR immunosequencing, statistical association of individual TCRs with disease status, and machine learning. General findings and caveats noted by the study authors: In the study, approximately 160 TCR beta chains were listed as associated with cytomegalovirus. Subsequent analysis determined that TCRs grouped into clusters in the first cohort also showed a tendency toward co-occurrence across the roughly 120 validation repertoires, and 94% of cluster scores exceeded 0. The authors suggested that the approach could potentially be extended to other disease states and immunological phenotypes. All 130 or so repertoires were used to score co-occurrence in the validation cohort in a later analysis, because that analysis had no HLA typing for the cohort. Most TCR sequences were seen in very few donors, while some public TCRs were found in many individuals. The classifier was reported to diagnose cytomegalovirus status with high specificity and sensitivity in both the original and validation cohorts. Three of the identified cytomegalovirus-associated TCR beta chains were confirmed in vitro to be specific for cytomegalovirus antigens.

The donors were included in the validation cohort of some 120 subjects, a group kept apart from the approximately 670-subject first cohort. This TCR came from a woman in her 30s in good health and CMV-seropositive. The chain links TRBV28 with TRBJ2-1; the D gene is perhaps TRBD2, from 5 matching bases. Material: PBMCs. CDR3 sequence: CASIEGASSDEQFF. In nucleotides, the sequence is TGTGCCAGCATTGAGGGAGCTTCTTCGGATGAGCAGTTCTTC.